This entry features one T cell receptor beta chain sequence. Antigen: not known. CDR3 length: 16 residues. V was clipped by 5 bases and J by 4 bases, with 18 bases between them. The germline V gene encodes CDR1 SGHVS and CDR2 FNYEAQ. PCR primers comprised 60 Vbeta and 13 Jbeta primers. The protocol was immunoSEQ multiplex PCR, while the TCRdb copy is restricted to in-frame clones and leaves out a portion. The sample lists over 100,000 clones, over 60% seen once, with approximately 6.3% in the top ten. These data come from a study of cytomegalovirus exposure and HLA in healthy donors. On the study more broadly: Genotyping of 300 to 450 donors showed that 80% to 85% belonged to the Caucasian-associated ancestry cluster. Study outcomes and limitations: A link between a missense DCLRE1C variant and TCR beta V- and J-gene trimming emerged from a later analysis. Rarity held for most TCR sequences, but there were some public TCRs that occurred in many donors. Among donors in an Asian-associated ancestry cluster, a later analysis reportedly found fewer N-insertions than the roughly 680-donor mean.

The rearrangement uses TRBV7-6 and TRBJ1-5; D not resolved. The receptor's source is a man in his 60s in good health and CMV-seropositive. Source material: PBMCs. The CDR3 sequence is CASSPLGRLSNQPQHF. The CDR3 nucleotides read TGTGCCAGCAGCCCACTCGGGAGGCTTTCGAATCAGCCCCAGCATTTT.